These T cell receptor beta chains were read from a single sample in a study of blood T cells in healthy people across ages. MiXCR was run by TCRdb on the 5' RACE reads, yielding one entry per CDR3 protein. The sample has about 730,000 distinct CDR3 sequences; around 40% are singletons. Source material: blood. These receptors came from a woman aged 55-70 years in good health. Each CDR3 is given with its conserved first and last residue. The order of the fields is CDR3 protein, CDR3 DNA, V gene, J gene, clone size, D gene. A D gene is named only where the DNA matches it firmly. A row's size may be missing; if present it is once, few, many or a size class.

CASSLRGRQETQYF	TGTGCCAGCAGCTTACGAGGAAGACAAGAGACCCAGTACTTC	TRBV7-3	TRBJ2-5	few	.
CASTMRTSSYNEQFF	TGTGCCAGCACCATGAGGACTTCCTCCTACAATGAGCAGTTCTTC	TRBV28	TRBJ2-1	few	.
CASSLPAAPNEQFF	TGTGCCAGCAGCCTTCCCGCGGCACCCAATGAGCAGTTCTTC	TRBV12-3/TRBV12-4	TRBJ2-1	.	.
CASSRQHSGANVLTF	TGCGCCAGCAGCCGACAGCACTCTGGGGCCAACGTCCTGACTTTC	TRBV5-1	TRBJ2-6	few	.
CASSQPGQGINEQYF	TGTGCCAGCAGCCAACCAGGACAGGGGATCAATGAGCAGTACTTC	TRBV14	TRBJ2-7	once	TRBD1
CASSLKKDSLMNTEAFF	TGTGCCAGCAGTTTAAAAAAGGACAGCCTTATGAACACTGAAGCTTTCTTT	TRBV27	TRBJ1-1	few	.
CASSEEGRGLNYGYTF	TGTGCCAGCAGTGAAGAGGGGAGGGGGCTAAACTATGGCTACACCTTC	TRBV6-1	TRBJ1-2	.	TRBD1
CATQTDSTDTQYF	TGTGCCACCCAAACCGACAGCACAGATACGCAGTATTTT	TRBV24-1	TRBJ2-3	.	.
CSVEWLAERNEQFF	TGCAGCGTTGAATGGCTAGCGGAGAGGAATGAGCAGTTCTTC	TRBV29-1	TRBJ2-1	many	TRBD2
CASSSSRGASGLYNEQFF	TGTGCCAGCAGTTCCTCCCGGGGGGCTAGCGGCCTCTACAATGAGCAGTTCTTC	TRBV12-3/TRBV12-4	TRBJ2-1	.	.
CSAREVQGVYEQYF	TGCAGTGCTAGAGAGGTGCAGGGGGTCTACGAGCAGTACTTC	TRBV20-1	TRBJ2-7	few	TRBD1
CASSVVTSGAETQYF	TGTGCCAGCAGCGTAGTAACTAGCGGGGCAGAGACCCAGTACTTC	TRBV9	TRBJ2-5	once	TRBD2
CSAKAGVGYEQFF	TGCAGTGCTAAAGCGGGAGTTGGGTATGAGCAGTTCTTC	TRBV20-1	TRBJ2-1	few	TRBD2
CASSVEGLLGVETQYF	TGTGCCAGCAGCGTAGAAGGTTTGTTGGGGGTGGAGACCCAGTACTTC	TRBV9	TRBJ2-5	.	.
CASSHRGENEKLFF	TGTGCCAGCAGTCACAGGGGGGAAAATGAAAAACTGTTTTTT	TRBV6-6	TRBJ1-4	.	TRBD1
CASSRTGVANYGYTF	TGTGCCAGCAGTCGGACAGGGGTAGCTAACTATGGCTACACCTTC	TRBV6-5	TRBJ1-2	.	TRBD1
CSAHRGTSPLHF	TGCAGTGCCCACAGGGGAACGTCACCCCTCCACTTT	TRBV20-1	TRBJ1-6	few	TRBD1
CASSLTPDRIQEYF	TGTGCCAGCTCACTCACCCCCGACCGAATTCAAGAGTACTTC	TRBV18	TRBJ2-7	few	.
CASSLGQVDADTQYF	TGTGCCAGCAGCTTAGGACAGGTTGACGCAGATACGCAGTATTTT	TRBV7-2	TRBJ2-3	.	.
CSANRPDGQGPNIQYF	TGCAGTGCCAATAGGCCCGATGGGCAGGGCCCAAACATTCAGTACTTC	TRBV20-1	TRBJ2-4	.	.
CSVPSGGPQETQYF	TGCAGCGTTCCTAGCGGGGGTCCCCAAGAGACCCAGTACTTC	TRBV29-1	TRBJ2-5	.	TRBD2
CASSQVTRTGDGNIQYF	TGTGCCAGCAGCCAAGTTACCAGGACAGGGGACGGTAACATTCAGTACTTC	TRBV4-2	TRBJ2-4	.	TRBD1
CASSADGPGEKLFF	TGTGCCAGCAGCGCAGACGGGCCGGGGGAAAAACTGTTTTTT	TRBV11-2	TRBJ1-4	.	.
CASSWGDRASYNEQFF	TGTGCCAGCAGCTGGGGGGACAGGGCATCCTACAATGAGCAGTTCTTC	TRBV5-6	TRBJ2-1	few	TRBD1
CASSLNRGIYNEQYF	TGTGCCAGCAGTTTAAACAGGGGGATATACAATGAGCAGTACTTC	TRBV27	TRBJ2-5	once	TRBD1
CASSQDRGQGAYGYTF	TGTGCCAGCAGCCAAGATAGGGGACAGGGGGCCTATGGCTACACCTTC	TRBV4-2	TRBJ1-2	.	TRBD1
CASSFSAGGVRNEQFF	TGTGCCAGCAGTTTTTCGGCGGGGGGCGTTAGGAATGAGCAGTTCTTC	TRBV12-3/TRBV12-4	TRBJ2-1	few	TRBD2
CASIGQGLSNEKLFF	TGTGCCAGCATTGGACAGGGCTTGTCTAATGAAAAACTGTTTTTT	TRBV2	TRBJ1-4	once	TRBD1
CSARDIGGLSPLHF	TGCAGTGCTAGAGATATAGGGGGTTTGTCACCCCTCCACTTT	TRBV20-1	TRBJ1-6	.	.
CSAARQGAAYNEQFF	TGCAGTGCCGCAAGACAGGGGGCCGCCTACAATGAGCAGTTCTTC	TRBV20-1	TRBJ2-1	.	TRBD1
CASGQSGFQTQYF	TGTGCCAGCGGTCAATCGGGATTCCAGACCCAGTACTTC	TRBV6-2/TRBV6-3	TRBJ2-5	.	.
CASGIRLPGQGAYEQYF	TGTGCTAGTGGTATCCGGCTCCCGGGACAGGGGGCCTACGAGCAGTACTTC	TRBV12-5	TRBJ2-7	.	TRBD1
CASSTGTWTDTQYF	TGTGCCAGCAGCACAGGGACATGGACAGATACGCAGTATTTT	TRBV27	TRBJ2-3	.	.
CASSRGQGGTEAFF	TGTGCCAGCAGCCGTGGACAGGGGGGCACTGAAGCTTTCTTT	TRBV7-9	TRBJ1-1	few	TRBD1
CASSLSRNQPQHF	TGTGCCAGCAGCTTATCTCGCAATCAGCCCCAGCATTTT	TRBV7-3	TRBJ1-5	.	.
CSVDGGGGSAYEQYF	TGCAGCGTTGATGGAGGAGGGGGGTCCGCCTACGAGCAGTACTTC	TRBV29-1	TRBJ2-7	.	.
CASSVGAANYGYTF	TGTGCCAGCAGTGTTGGGGCAGCTAACTATGGCTACACCTTC	TRBV2	TRBJ1-2	.	.
CATSDFGQCLYEQYF	TGTGCCACCAGTGATTTCGGGCAGTGCCTATACGAGCAGTACTTC	TRBV24-1	TRBJ2-7	few	.
CASSVGLFSYEQYF	TGCGCCAGCAGTGTGGGTCTTTTCTCCTACGAGCAGTACTTC	TRBV10-2	TRBJ2-7	few	.
CASSLGTLSPKNIQYF	TGTGCCAGCAGCTTGGGGACCTTATCCCCCAAAAACATTCAGTACTTC	TRBV5-5	TRBJ2-4	once	.
CASSQEENYGYTF	TGTGCCAGCAGCCAAGAAGAGAACTATGGCTACACCTTC	TRBV3-1	TRBJ1-2	few	.
CSARGIWEENYGYTF	TGCAGTGCTAGAGGTATCTGGGAGGAGAACTATGGCTACACCTTC	TRBV20-1	TRBJ1-2	.	.
CSARSRGGYEQYF	TGCAGTGCTAGATCGCGGGGGGGATACGAGCAGTACTTC	TRBV20-1	TRBJ2-7	.	TRBD2
CASSSFGEVQGYTF	TGTGCCAGCAGCTCATTTGGGGAAGTTCAGGGCTACACCTTC	TRBV14	TRBJ1-2	.	.
CASGLAGTNEQFF	TGTGCCAGTGGACTAGCGGGTACTAATGAGCAGTTCTTC	TRBV6-5	TRBJ2-1	few	TRBD2
CASSVLPDYEQYF	TGTGCCAGCAGTGTACTTCCGGACTACGAGCAGTACTTC	TRBV27	TRBJ2-7	.	.
CASSSPGTVGSYEQYF	TGTGCCAGCAGTTCCCCTGGGACAGTAGGTTCCTACGAGCAGTACTTC	TRBV28	TRBJ2-7	few	TRBD1
CSAQLGLYTDTQYF	TGCAGTGCCCAGCTGGGACTCTACACAGATACGCAGTATTTT	TRBV20-1	TRBJ2-3	.	.
CASRGTGVEETQYF	TGTGCCAGCAGAGGAACAGGGGTGGAGGAGACCCAGTACTTC	TRBV25-1	TRBJ2-5	.	TRBD1
CASSGVTEAFF	TGTGCCAGCAGTGGTGTGACAGAAGCTTTCTTT	TRBV2	TRBJ1-1	.	.
CSVVTSGGLHTGELFF	TGCAGCGTTGTGACTAGCGGGGGCCTCCACACCGGGGAGCTGTTTTTT	TRBV29-1	TRBJ2-2	.	TRBD2
CASSMRRSLSSYNEQFF	TGTGCCAGTAGTATGAGACGGAGCCTAAGCTCCTACAATGAGCAGTTCTTC	TRBV19	TRBJ2-1	.	.